The 8 T cell receptor beta chains reported below all come from one sample, sequenced in a study of blood T cell repertoires in COVID-19. Generated by immunoSEQ multiplex PCR, the TCRdb table keeps only in-frame clones and is missing some. The table records some 120,000 clones, 70% to 85% of them present only once. The sequencing input was peripheral blood. These TCRs come from a human donor with acute or convalescent COVID-19. The donor label of this sample is uncertain.

The genes are TRBV7-2 and TRBJ1-6; 8 bases line up with TRBD1. V lost 3 bases to trimming and J lost 7 bases; unmatched junction nucleotides: 8. In germline, CDR1 is SGHTA, CDR2 FQGNSA. This CDR3 has 16 residues. The chain's CDR3 is CASSFRGTGSNSPLHF. DNA of the CDR3: TGTGCCAGCAGCTTCCGGGGGACAGGATCCAATTCACCCCTCCACTTT.

The chain has TRBV30 and TRBJ1-5; a weak D match, TRBD1 (5 bases). The CDR3 sequence is 15 residues long. Germline-derived CDR1 and CDR2 are GTSNPN and SVGIG (reference sequence). V dropped 2 bases and J dropped 3 bases, with 14 bases sitting between them. This CDR3 is CAWSLPGLFNQPQHF. CDR3 sequence (DNA): TGTGCCTGGAGTCTACCGGGACTGTTCAATCAGCCCCAGCATTTT.

CDR3 nucleotide sequence: TGCAGTGCTAGTGGGAGGACAGGGCGCCTCGTCAATGAGCAGTTCTTC. Protein: CSASGRTGRLVNEQFF. This chain links TRBV20-1 with TRBJ2-1, with 8 positions matching TRBD1. The CDR3 sequence is 16 residues long. After removal of 3 bases from V and 6 bases from J, the junction contained 13 bases not matched to a gene. Germline V lookup: CDR1 DFQATT, CDR2 SNEGSKA (reference sequence).

This clone has more than one count but fewer than ten. This rearrangement joins TRBV5-1 to TRBJ1-1, with D perhaps TRBD1 (5 bases). V lost 5 bases and J lost 1, with 9 bases in between. The CDR3 totals 13 residues. Germline V CDR1 and CDR2: SGHRS, YFSETQ. CDR3 nucleotide sequence: TGCGCCAGCAGTCGGGGGGAGAACACTGAAGCTTTCTTT. Translating gives CASSRGENTEAFF.

V is TRBV9 and J is TRBJ2-5; D gene unclear. The CDR3 length is 11 residues. Germline V gene lookup returns CDR1 SGDLS and CDR2 YYNGEE. V was clipped by 2 bases and J by 5 bases, with 4 bases between them. DNA for the CDR3: TGTGCCAGCAGCGTTGAGGAGACCCAGTACTTC. This sequence encodes CASSVEETQYF.

V gene TRBV6-5 combines with J gene TRBJ2-2; 12 bases are shared with TRBD2. CDR3 length equals 15 residues. Germline CDR1 MNHEY, CDR2 SVGAGI. Germline trimming cut 6 bases from V and 5 bases from J; bases unmatched to any gene: 4. The CDR3 sequence: CASSQLAGGTGELFF. DNA for the CDR3: TGTGCCAGCAGCCAACTAGCGGGGGGAACCGGGGAGCTGTTTTTT.

The V gene is TRBV24-1, the J gene TRBJ2-5, with a tentative D call TRBD2 (6 bases). CDR3 length: 13 amino acids. Germline loops: CDR1 KGHDR, CDR2 SFDVKD. Trimming pared 4 bases from V and 9 bases from J, leaving 14 bases between. The CDR3 loop reads CATSERDRGAQYF. Written as DNA, the CDR3 is TGTGCCACCAGTGAACGGGACCGCGGGGCCCAGTACTTC.

In this sample, this clone turned up a few times. V usage is TRBV12-3 or TRBV12-4 and J usage is TRBJ1-1; 9 nucleotides line up with TRBD1. CDR3 length equals 13 residues. The V gene end was trimmed by 7 bases and the J gene end by 4 bases; junction bases not matched to a gene: 4. CDR3 protein: CASTLTGGTEAFF. The CDR3 DNA reads as TGTGCCAGCACCCTGACAGGGGGCACTGAAGCTTTCTTT.